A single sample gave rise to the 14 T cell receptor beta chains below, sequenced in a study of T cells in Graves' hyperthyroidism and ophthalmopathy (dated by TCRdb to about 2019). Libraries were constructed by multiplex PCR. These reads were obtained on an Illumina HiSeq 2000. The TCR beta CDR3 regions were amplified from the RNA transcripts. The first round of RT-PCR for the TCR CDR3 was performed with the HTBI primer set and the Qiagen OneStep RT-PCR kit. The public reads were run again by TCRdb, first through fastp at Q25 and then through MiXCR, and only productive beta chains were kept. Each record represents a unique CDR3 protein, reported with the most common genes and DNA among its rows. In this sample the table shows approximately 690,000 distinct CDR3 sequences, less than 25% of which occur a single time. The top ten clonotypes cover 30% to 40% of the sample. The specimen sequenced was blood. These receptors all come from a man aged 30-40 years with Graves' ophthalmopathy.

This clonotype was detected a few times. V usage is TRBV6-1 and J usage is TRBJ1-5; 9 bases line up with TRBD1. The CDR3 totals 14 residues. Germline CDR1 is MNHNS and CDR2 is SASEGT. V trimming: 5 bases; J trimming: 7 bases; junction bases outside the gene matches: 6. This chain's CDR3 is CASSYSTGGQPQHF. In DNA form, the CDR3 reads TGTGCCAGCAGTTACAGTACAGGGGGCCAGCCCCAGCATTTT.

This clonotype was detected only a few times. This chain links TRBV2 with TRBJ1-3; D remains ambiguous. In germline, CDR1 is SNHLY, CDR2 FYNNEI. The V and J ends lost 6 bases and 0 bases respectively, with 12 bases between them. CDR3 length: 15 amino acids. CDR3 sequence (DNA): TGTGCCAGCAGCCCCGATACCAGCTCTGGAAACACCATATATTTT. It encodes CASSPDTSSGNTIYF.

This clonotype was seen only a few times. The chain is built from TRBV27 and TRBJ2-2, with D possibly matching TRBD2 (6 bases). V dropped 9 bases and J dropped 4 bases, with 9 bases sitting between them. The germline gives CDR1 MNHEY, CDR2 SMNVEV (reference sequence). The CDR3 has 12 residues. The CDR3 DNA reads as TGTGCCAGTAACGGGGGCACCGGGGAGCTGTTTTTT. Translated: CASNGGTGELFF.

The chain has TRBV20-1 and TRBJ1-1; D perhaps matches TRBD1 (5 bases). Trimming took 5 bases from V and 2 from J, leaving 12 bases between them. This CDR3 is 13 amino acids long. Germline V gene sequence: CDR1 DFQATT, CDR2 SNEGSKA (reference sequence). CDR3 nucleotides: TGCAGTGCTCTCGGCGGGACCAACACTGAAGCTTTCTTT. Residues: CSALGGTNTEAFF.

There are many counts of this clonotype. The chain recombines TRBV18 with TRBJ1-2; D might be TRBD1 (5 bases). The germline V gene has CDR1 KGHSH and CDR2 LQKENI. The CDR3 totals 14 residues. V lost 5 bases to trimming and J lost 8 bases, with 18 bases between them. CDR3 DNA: TGTGCCAGCTCATCGAACTGGGACGACGGGGGCTACACCTTC. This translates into CASSSNWDDGGYTF.

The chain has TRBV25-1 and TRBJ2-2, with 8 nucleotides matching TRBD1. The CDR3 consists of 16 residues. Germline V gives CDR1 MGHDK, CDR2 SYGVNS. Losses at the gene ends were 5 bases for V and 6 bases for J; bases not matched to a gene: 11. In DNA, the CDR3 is TGTGCCAGCAGTCATCGGACAGGGTATGGGGCCGGGGAGCTGTTTTTT. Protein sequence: CASSHRTGYGAGELFF.

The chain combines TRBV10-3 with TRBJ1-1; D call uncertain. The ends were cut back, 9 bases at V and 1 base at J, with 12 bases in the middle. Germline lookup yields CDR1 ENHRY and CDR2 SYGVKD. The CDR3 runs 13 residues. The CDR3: CAIRGSQNTEAFF. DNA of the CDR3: TGTGCCATTAGAGGTAGTCAGAACACTGAAGCTTTCTTT.

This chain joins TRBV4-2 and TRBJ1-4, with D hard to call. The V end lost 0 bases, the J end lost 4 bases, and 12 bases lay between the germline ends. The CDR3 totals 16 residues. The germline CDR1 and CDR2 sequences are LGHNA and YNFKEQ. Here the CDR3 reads CASSQDLGGLNEKLFF. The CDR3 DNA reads TGTGCCAGCAGCCAAGATCTGGGAGGGCTTAATGAAAAACTGTTTTTT.

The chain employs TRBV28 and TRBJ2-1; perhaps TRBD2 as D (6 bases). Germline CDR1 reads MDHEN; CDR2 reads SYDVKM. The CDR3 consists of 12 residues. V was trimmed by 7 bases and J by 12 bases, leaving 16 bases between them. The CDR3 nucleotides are TGTGCCAGCACCCCTAGCGCCCCTTTGCAGTTCTTC. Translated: CASTPSAPLQFF.

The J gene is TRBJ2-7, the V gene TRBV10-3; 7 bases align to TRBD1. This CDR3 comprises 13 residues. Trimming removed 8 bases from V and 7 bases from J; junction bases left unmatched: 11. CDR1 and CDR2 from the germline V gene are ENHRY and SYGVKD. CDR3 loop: CAIWDRGFLEQYF. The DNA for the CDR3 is TGTGCCATCTGGGACAGAGGGTTTTTGGAGCAGTACTTC.

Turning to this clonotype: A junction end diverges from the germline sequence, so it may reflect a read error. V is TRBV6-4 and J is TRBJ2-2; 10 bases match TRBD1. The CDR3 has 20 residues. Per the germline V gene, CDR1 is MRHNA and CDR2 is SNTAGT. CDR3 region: CAISVEGQGSTMANTGELFF. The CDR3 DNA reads TGTGCCATCAGTGTAGAGGGACAGGGGTCTACTATGGCGAACACCGGGGAGCTGTTTTTT.

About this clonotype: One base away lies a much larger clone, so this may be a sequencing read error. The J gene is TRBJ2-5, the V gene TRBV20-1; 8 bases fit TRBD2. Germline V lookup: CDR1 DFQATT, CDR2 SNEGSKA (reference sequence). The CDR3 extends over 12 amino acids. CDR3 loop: CSAHRGGETQCF. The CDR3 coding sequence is TGCAGTGCTCATCGGGGGGGGGAGACCCAGTGCTTC.

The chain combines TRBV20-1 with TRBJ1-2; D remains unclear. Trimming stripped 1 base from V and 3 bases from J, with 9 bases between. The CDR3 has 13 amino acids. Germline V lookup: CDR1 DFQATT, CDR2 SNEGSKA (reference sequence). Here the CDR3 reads CSARVTADYGYTF. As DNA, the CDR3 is TGCAGTGCTAGAGTAACGGCGGACTATGGCTACACCTTC.

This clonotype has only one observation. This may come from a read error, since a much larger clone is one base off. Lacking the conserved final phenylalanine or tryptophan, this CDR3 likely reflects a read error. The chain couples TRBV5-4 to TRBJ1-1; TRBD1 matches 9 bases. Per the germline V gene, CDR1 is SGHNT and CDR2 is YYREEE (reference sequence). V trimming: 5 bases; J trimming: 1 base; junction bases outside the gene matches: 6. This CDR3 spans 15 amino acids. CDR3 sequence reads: CASSGSDRGNTEAFL. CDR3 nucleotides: TGTGCCAGCAGTGGGTCGGACAGGGGGAACACTGAAGCTTTCCTT.